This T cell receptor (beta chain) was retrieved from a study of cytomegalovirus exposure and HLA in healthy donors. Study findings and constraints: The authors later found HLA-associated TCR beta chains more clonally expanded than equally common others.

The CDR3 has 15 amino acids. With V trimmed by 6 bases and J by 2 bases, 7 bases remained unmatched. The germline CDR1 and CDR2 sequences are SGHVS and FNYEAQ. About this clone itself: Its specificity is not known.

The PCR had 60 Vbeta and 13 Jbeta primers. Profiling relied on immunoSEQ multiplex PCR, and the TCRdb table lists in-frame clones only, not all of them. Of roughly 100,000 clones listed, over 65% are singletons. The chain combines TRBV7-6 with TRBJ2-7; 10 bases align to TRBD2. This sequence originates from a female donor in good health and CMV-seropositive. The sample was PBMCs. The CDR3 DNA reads TGTGCCAGCAGTTCGAGCGGGAGGGCCCCCTACGAGCAGTACTTC. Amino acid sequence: CASSSSGRAPYEQYF.